The 6 T cell receptor beta chains in this list originate from one sample, sequenced in a study of T cells after yellow fever vaccination. TCRdb used MiXCR to reprocess the 5' RACE reads, holding one entry per CDR3 protein. Of roughly 170,000 distinct CDR3 sequences in the sample, 5.5% to 7.5% were seen once. Sample: CD4+ T cells sorted from PBMCs, taken on the day of the first yellow fever vaccination. The receptor set was obtained from a man aged 18 to 30 who received the YFV17D yellow fever vaccine.

This clonotype was observed at least ten times. CDR3 loop: CASSWDRGPNSPLHF. DNA for the CDR3: TGCGCCAGCAGCTGGGACAGGGGACCTAATTCACCCCTCCACTTT. The rearrangement joins TRBV5-1 to TRBJ1-6; 10 bases align to TRBD1. The length of the CDR3 is 15 residues. CDR1 is SGHRS, CDR2 YFSETQ, per germline. V was pared by 3 bases and J by 6 bases, with 3 bases of the junction left unmatched.

The chain couples TRBV6-5 to TRBJ2-3; D is perhaps TRBD2 (5 bases). The V and J ends lost 4 bases and 4 bases respectively, with 9 bases between them. There are 13 residues in the CDR3. In germline, CDR1 is MNHEY, CDR2 SVGAGI. CDR3 amino acids: CASSSPGSDTQYF. CDR3 nucleotides: TGTGCCAGCAGTTCCCCGGGATCAGATACGCAGTATTTT.

This clonotype appeared a few times. J is TRBJ2-1 and V is TRBV4-3; D ambiguous. The V end was cut by 2 bases, the J end by 8 bases, with 13 bases between. Germline assignment: CDR1 LGHNA and CDR2 YSLEER. The CDR3 loop spans 14 amino acids. The CDR3 loop is CASSQRSARDEQFF. CDR3 bases: TGCGCCAGCAGCCAACGGTCGGCTCGGGATGAGCAGTTCTTC.

This clonotype has a count of ten or more. The chain uses TRBV4-3 and TRBJ1-6; no reliable D call. The CDR3 extends over 16 amino acids. Germline values: CDR1 LGHNA, CDR2 YSLEER. Deletions cut 4 bases from V and 2 bases from J, with 12 bases between. This CDR3 is CASSLRDWTYNSPLHF. The DNA for the CDR3 is TGCGCCAGCAGCCTCCGGGATTGGACCTATAATTCACCCCTCCACTTT.

The V and J genes are TRBV6-1 and TRBJ1-5; D is undetermined. The CDR3 length is 11 residues. Germline-derived CDR1 and CDR2 are MNHNS and SASEGT. Trimming stripped 3 bases from V and 6 bases from J, with 3 bases between. The CDR3 here is CASSDAQPQHF. Written as DNA, the CDR3 is TGTGCCAGCAGTGATGCTCAGCCCCAGCATTTT.

The gene calls are TRBV7-2 and TRBJ2-5, with 8 bases identical to TRBD1. From germline, CDR1 is SGHTA and CDR2 FQGNSA. J gave up 5 bases and V 5 bases, and 10 bases lay outside the gene matches. The CDR3 length is 15 residues. In nucleotides, the CDR3 is TGTGCCAGCAGCGTTCAGGGGGCATCCGTGGAGACCCAGTACTTC. Encoded protein: CASSVQGASVETQYF.